This T cell receptor beta chain was documented in a study of T cells after yellow fever vaccination. Study background: Fractions low in cell number were prepared with SMART-Seq v4 Ultra Low Input.

In TCRdb, the 5' RACE reads were re-called with MiXCR into one record per CDR3 protein. Of roughly 160,000 distinct CDR3 sequences listed, approximately 9.9% are singletons. Study-level findings and limits: The CD4 and CD8 compartments had a small share of their clonotypes in common. Abundant clonotypes from the bulk population could have been carried over as contaminants into FACS-sorted repertoires. Subsequent booster samples again held most clones from primary vaccination (96% CD4, about 90% CD8).

V trimming: 6 bases; J trimming: 9 bases; junction bases outside the gene matches: 5. The CDR3 is 12 residues long. In regard to this clonotype: The antigen is unknown.

The receptor was derived from a man between 18 and 35 years old who received the YFV17D yellow fever vaccine. The source material was CD8+ T cells sorted from PBMCs, sampled 45 days after the yellow fever booster vaccination. V is TRBV12-3 or TRBV12-4 and J is TRBJ1-5; TRBD1 matches at 7 bases. The CDR3 DNA reads TGTGCCAGCAGGACAGGGACATGGCCCCAGCATTTT. Its translation: CASRTGTWPQHF.